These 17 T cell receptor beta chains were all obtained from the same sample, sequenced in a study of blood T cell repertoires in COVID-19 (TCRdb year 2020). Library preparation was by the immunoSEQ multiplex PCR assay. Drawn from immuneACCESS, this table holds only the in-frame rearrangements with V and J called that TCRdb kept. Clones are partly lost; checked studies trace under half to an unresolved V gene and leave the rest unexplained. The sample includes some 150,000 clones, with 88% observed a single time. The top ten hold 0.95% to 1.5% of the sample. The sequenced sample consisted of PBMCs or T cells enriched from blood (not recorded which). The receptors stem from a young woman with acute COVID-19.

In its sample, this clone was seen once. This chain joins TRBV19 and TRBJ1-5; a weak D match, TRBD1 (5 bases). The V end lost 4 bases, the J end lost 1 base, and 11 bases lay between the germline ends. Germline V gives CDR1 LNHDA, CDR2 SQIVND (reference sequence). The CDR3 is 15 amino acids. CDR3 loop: CASSTMTASNQPQHF. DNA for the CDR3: TGTGCCAGTAGTACCATGACAGCAAGCAATCAGCCCCAGCATTTT.

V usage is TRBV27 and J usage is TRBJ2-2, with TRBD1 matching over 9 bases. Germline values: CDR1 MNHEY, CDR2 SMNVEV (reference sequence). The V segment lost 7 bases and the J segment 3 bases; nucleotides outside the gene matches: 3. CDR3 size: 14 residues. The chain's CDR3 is CASNTGGDTGELFF. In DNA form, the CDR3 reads TGTGCCAGCAATACAGGGGGCGACACCGGGGAGCTGTTTTTT.

As DNA, the CDR3 is TGTGCCAGCAGTTTAAACAGGGGTTCCTACGAGCAGTACTTC. It yields the protein CASSLNRGSYEQYF. The chain uses TRBV27 and TRBJ2-7; 7 bases are shared with TRBD1. Germline-derived CDR1 and CDR2 are MNHEY and SMNVEV (reference sequence). The CDR3 runs to 14 residues. The trim removed 2 bases at V and 1 base at J, leaving 2 bases unmatched.

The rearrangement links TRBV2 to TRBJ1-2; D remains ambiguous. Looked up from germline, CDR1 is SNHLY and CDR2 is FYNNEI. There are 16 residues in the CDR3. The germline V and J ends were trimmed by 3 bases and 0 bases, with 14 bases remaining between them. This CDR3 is CASSERGPLSNYGYTF. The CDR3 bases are TGTGCCAGCAGTGAGAGAGGGCCCCTTTCTAACTATGGCTACACCTTC.

The CDR3 DNA follows: TGTGCCAGCAGTTCGGACAGTGGCTACACCTTC. Translation: CASSSDSGYTF. V gene TRBV28 combines with J gene TRBJ1-2, with D perhaps TRBD1 (6 bases). Trimming stripped 4 bases from V and 7 bases from J, with 7 bases between. Germline CDR1 reads MDHEN; CDR2 reads SYDVKM. The CDR3 contains 11 residues.

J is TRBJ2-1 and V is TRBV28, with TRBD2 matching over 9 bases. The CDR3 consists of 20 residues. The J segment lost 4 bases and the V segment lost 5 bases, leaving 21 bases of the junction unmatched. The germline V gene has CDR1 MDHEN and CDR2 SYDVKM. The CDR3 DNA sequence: TGTGCCAGCAGTGGACGGGGGGCGAGAAACCCTAGCGGGACGTACAATGAGCAGTTCTTC. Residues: CASSGRGARNPSGTYNEQFF.

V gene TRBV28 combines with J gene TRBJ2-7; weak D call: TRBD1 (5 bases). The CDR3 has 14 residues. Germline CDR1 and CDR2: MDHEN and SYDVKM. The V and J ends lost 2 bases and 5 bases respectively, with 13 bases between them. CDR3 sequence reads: CASSLGASLNEQYF. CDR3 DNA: TGTGCCAGCAGTTTAGGGGCCAGCCTAAACGAGCAGTACTTC.

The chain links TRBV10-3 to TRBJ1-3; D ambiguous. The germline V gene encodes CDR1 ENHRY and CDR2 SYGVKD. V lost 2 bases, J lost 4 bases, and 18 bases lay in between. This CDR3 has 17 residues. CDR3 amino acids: CAISETDTREGGNTIYF. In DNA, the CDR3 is TGTGCCATCAGTGAGACCGACACCCGGGAGGGCGGAAACACCATATATTTT.

The chain's CDR3 is CASSQGPTNTDTQYF. The CDR3 coding sequence is TGTGCCAGCAGCCAAGGACCTACTAACACAGATACGCAGTATTTT. This chain uses TRBV4-2 with TRBJ2-3, with no clear D. CDR1 and CDR2 from the germline V gene are LGHNA and YNFKEQ. This CDR3 is built from 15 residues. V was trimmed by 1 base and J by 2 bases, leaving 10 bases between them.

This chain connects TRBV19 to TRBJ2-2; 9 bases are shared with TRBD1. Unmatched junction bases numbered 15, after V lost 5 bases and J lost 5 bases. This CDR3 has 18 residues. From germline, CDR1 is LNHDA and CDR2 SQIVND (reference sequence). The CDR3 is CASSSPPGQGRVTGELFF. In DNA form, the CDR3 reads TGTGCCAGTAGTTCGCCTCCGGGACAGGGCAGGGTAACCGGGGAGCTGTTTTTT.

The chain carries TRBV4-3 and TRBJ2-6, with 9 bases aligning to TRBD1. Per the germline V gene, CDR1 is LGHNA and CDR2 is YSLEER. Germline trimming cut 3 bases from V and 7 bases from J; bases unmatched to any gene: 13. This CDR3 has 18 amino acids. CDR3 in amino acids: CASSQADYRGLGANVLTF. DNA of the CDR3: TGCGCCAGCAGCCAGGCTGATTACAGGGGGCTCGGTGCCAACGTCCTGACTTTC.

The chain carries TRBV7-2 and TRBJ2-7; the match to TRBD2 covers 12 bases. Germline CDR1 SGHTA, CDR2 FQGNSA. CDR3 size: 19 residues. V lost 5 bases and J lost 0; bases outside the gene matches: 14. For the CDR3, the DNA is TGTGCCAGCAGCCCAAGATCTGGGACTAGCGGGTACGCCTCCTACGAGCAGTACTTC. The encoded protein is CASSPRSGTSGYASYEQYF.

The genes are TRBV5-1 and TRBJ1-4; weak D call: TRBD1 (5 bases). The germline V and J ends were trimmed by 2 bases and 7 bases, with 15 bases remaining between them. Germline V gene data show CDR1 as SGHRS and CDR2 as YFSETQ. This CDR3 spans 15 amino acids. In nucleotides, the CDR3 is TGCGCCAGCAGCTTACGACAGACCCGTGGTGAAAAACTGTTTTTT. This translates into CASSLRQTRGEKLFF.

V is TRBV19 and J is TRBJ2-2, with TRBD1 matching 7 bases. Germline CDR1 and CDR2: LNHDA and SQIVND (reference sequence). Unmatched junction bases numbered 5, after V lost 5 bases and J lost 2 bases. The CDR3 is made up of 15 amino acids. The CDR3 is CASSAGTVNTGELFF. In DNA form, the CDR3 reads TGTGCCAGTAGTGCCGGGACAGTCAACACCGGGGAGCTGTTTTTT.

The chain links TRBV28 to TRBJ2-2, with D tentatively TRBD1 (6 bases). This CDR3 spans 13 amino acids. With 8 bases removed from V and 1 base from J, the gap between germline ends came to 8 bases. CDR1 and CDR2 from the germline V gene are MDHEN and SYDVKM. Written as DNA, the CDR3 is TGTGCCAGCCTACAGGGGAACACCGGGGAGCTGTTTTTT. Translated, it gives CASLQGNTGELFF.

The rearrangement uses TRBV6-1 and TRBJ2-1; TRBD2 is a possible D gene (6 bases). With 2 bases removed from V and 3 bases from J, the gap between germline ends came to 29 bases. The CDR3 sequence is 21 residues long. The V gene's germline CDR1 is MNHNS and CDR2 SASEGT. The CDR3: CASSERLRAEDVGLNYNEQFF. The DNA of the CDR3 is TGTGCCAGCAGTGAAAGGTTGCGGGCGGAGGACGTCGGACTAAACTACAATGAGCAGTTCTTC.

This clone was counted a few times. The CDR3 protein is CASSYRQDTTEAFF. DNA of the CDR3: TGTGCCAGCAGTTACCGTCAGGACACCACTGAAGCTTTCTTT. J is TRBJ1-1 and V is TRBV6-2 or TRBV6-3; possible D gene TRBD1, 5 bases. The length of the CDR3 is 14 residues. In germline, CDR1 is MNHEY, CDR2 SVGEGT. The V end was cut by 2 bases, the J end by 4 bases, with 11 bases between.